One and the same sample provided the 30 T cell receptor beta chains below, sequenced in a study of T cell responses to AZD1222 COVID-19 vaccine. Sequencing was performed with immunoSEQ multiplex PCR; in TCRdb, only in-frame clones are kept and a portion is missing. The data contain some 100,000 clones, more than 80% of them singletons. The material sequenced was peripheral blood, taken 28 days after the second AZD1222 dose. The receptors here all came from an adult who received the AZD1222 COVID-19 vaccine.

J is TRBJ2-2 and V is TRBV5-5; D is perhaps TRBD1 (6 bases). The CDR3 contains 14 residues. The V end was cut by 0 bases, the J end by 7 bases, with 10 bases between. Germline CDR1 is SGHKS and CDR2 is YYEKEE (reference sequence). The CDR3 protein is CASSLAGDGGELFF. CDR3 coding DNA: TGTGCCAGCAGCTTGGCAGGGGATGGCGGGGAGCTGTTTTTT.

This clone came up once. J is TRBJ2-3 and V is TRBV7-2, with no clear D. CDR3 length: 13 residues. Germline loops: CDR1 SGHTA, CDR2 FQGNSA. Trimming cost V 5 bases and J 2 bases, with 8 bases left between them. The CDR3 DNA follows: TGTGCCAGCAGCAAAGAAATCACAGATACGCAGTATTTT. Protein sequence: CASSKEITDTQYF.

This rearrangement joins TRBV19 to TRBJ2-3; D uncertain. V shed 0 bases and J shed 2 bases, with 9 bases lying between them. CDR3 length equals 15 residues. Germline lookup yields CDR1 LNHDA and CDR2 SQIVND (reference sequence). As DNA, the CDR3 is TGTGCCAGTAGTATAGAAAACTTATCCACAGATACGCAGTATTTT. Translating gives CASSIENLSTDTQYF.

V gene TRBV29-1 combines with J gene TRBJ1-5; the match to TRBD1 covers 9 bases. Trimming cost V 4 bases and J 6 bases; bases outside gene matches: 13. The CDR3 covers 16 residues. The germline gives CDR1 SQVTM, CDR2 ANQGSEA. This chain's CDR3 is CSVGGTGGDYSQPQHF. DNA for the CDR3: TGCAGCGTTGGAGGAACAGGGGGCGATTATAGTCAGCCCCAGCATTTT.

This chain connects TRBV14 to TRBJ1-2, with 8 bases that match TRBD1. The V and J ends lost 3 bases and 4 bases, in that order; junction bases with no gene match: 4. Germline V lookup: CDR1 SGHDN, CDR2 FVKESK. This CDR3 comprises 14 residues. CDR3: CASSQTGTGYGYTF. Here the CDR3 DNA reads TGTGCCAGCAGCCAGACCGGGACAGGCTATGGCTACACCTTC.

In this sample, this clone turned up once. J is TRBJ1-2 and V is TRBV5-6; TRBD1 aligns across 7 bases. Trimming at V came to 0 bases and at J to 3 bases, leaving 8 bases not matched to a gene. Germline lookup yields CDR1 SGHDT and CDR2 YYEEEE. The CDR3 runs 16 residues. The CDR3, as DNA: TGTGCCAGCAGCTTGGCCCCGACAGGGTTTGACTATGGCTACACCTTC. It yields the protein CASSLAPTGFDYGYTF.

The chain recombines TRBV19 with TRBJ1-5; D is unresolved. The CDR3 contains 15 residues. V was pared by 5 bases and J by 0 bases, with 11 bases between. Germline assignment: CDR1 LNHDA and CDR2 SQIVND (reference sequence). CDR3 DNA sequence: TGTGCCAGTAGTGCCAGGTTCAATAGCAATCAGCCCCAGCATTTT. It encodes CASSARFNSNQPQHF.

J is TRBJ2-7 and V is TRBV21-1; whether TRBD2, the table's D call, matches the DNA was not checked. TRBV21-1 is recorded as a pseudogene. The CDR3 covers 16 residues. The chain's CDR3 is CASSSLRTGETYEQYF. As DNA, the CDR3 is TGTGCCAGCAGCTCCCTACGGACGGGAGAAACCTACGAGCAGTACTTC.

V is TRBV19 and J is TRBJ2-1, with D perhaps matching TRBD1 or TRBD2 (6 bases each). V lost 6 bases and J 6 bases, leaving 12 bases between the germline ends. The CDR3 is made up of 13 amino acids. CDR1 and CDR2 (germline): LNHDA, SQIVND (reference sequence). The CDR3 reads CASRTGGGNEQFF. The CDR3 DNA reads TGTGCCAGTAGGACCGGGGGCGGCAATGAGCAGTTCTTC.

The chain couples TRBV9 to TRBJ2-1; 9 bases line up with TRBD2. CDR1 is SGDLS, CDR2 YYNGEE, per germline. The CDR3 runs to 15 residues. V dropped 3 bases and J dropped 5; count of bases not matched to a gene: 6. In DNA form, the CDR3 reads TGTGCCAGCAGCGAGAGCGGGGGGCTTCACAATGAGCAGTTCTTC. This sequence encodes CASSESGGLHNEQFF.

The chain uses TRBV29-1 and TRBJ2-2; D ambiguous. The ends were cut back, 7 bases at V and 2 bases at J, with 5 bases in the middle. Germline assignment: CDR1 SQVTM and CDR2 ANQGSEA. The length of the CDR3 is 11 residues. The CDR3 protein is CSALNTGELFF. CDR3 coding DNA: TGCAGCGCCCTAAACACCGGGGAGCTGTTTTTT.

The gene calls are TRBV11-3 and TRBJ2-5; D ambiguous. Trimming cost V 5 bases and J 2 bases, with 9 bases left between them. CDR1 and CDR2 from the germline V gene are SGHNT and YENEEA. The CDR3 runs 13 residues. The CDR3 region is CASSEGFQETQYF. In DNA form, the CDR3 reads TGTGCCAGCAGCGAAGGATTTCAAGAGACCCAGTACTTC.

A single count supports this clone. The J gene is TRBJ1-2, the V gene TRBV5-1, with 10 bases lining up with TRBD1. CDR1 and CDR2 (germline): SGHRS, YFSETQ. V was pared by 4 bases and J by 2 bases, with 2 bases of the junction left unmatched. The CDR3 covers 14 residues. This chain's CDR3 is CASSPDRGNYGYTF. As DNA, the CDR3 is TGCGCCAGCAGCCCGGACAGGGGGAACTATGGCTACACCTTC. The whole variable domain, remainder taken from reference TRBV5-1 and TRBJ1-2, is KAGVTQTPRYLIKTRGQQVTLSCSPISGHRSVSWYQQTPGQGLQFLFEYFSETQRNKGNFPGRFSGRQFSNSRSEMNVSTLELGDSALYLCASSPDRGNYGYTFGSGTRLTVV.

This chain links TRBV27 with TRBJ1-1; 10 bases are a match to TRBD1. The CDR3 has 15 amino acids. With 10 bases clipped from V and 1 base from J, the junction kept 9 bases outside the gene matches. The germline CDR1 and CDR2 sequences are MNHEY and SMNVEV (reference sequence). The CDR3 DNA reads as TGTGCCACCTCGCCGTGGACAGGGGGGAACACTGAAGCTTTCTTT. Amino acid sequence: CATSPWTGGNTEAFF.

This clone is a singleton in its sample. At one of its ends the junction is not consistent with the germline gene, which may arise from a read error. The chain is built from TRBV7-9 and TRBJ2-2; TRBD1 matches 8 bases. Germline V gene sequence: CDR1 SEHNR, CDR2 FQNEAQ (reference sequence). This CDR3 contains 16 residues. The CDR3 sequence is CASTLPGQEDTGELFF. CDR3 DNA: TGTGCCAGCACCTTACCGGGACAGGAGGACACCGGGGAGCTGTTTTTT.

The V gene is TRBV14, the J gene TRBJ1-4; the D is unclear. There are 15 residues in the CDR3. The germline V and J ends were trimmed by 1 base and 0 bases, with 6 bases remaining between them. Germline CDR1 is SGHDN and CDR2 is FVKESK. CDR3 in DNA: TGTGCCAGCAGCCAAGTGGGAGCAACTAATGAAAAACTGTTTTTT. Its protein is CASSQVGATNEKLFF.

This chain uses TRBV9 with TRBJ1-5; no clear D. V lost 0 bases, J lost 9 bases, and 16 bases lay in between. CDR3 length: 15 residues. Germline CDR1 and CDR2: SGDLS and YYNGEE. Here the CDR3 DNA reads TGTGCCAGCAGCGTAGGCCCGGTCGTGGGTTCGCCCCAGCATTTT. As protein: CASSVGPVVGSPQHF.

The V call is TRBV10-3, the J call TRBJ2-5; D not resolved. The germline V gene has CDR1 ENHRY and CDR2 SYGVKD. The CDR3 consists of 12 residues. Trimming cost V 2 bases and J 3 bases, with 4 bases left between them. This chain's CDR3 is CAISEGEETQYF. In DNA, the CDR3 is TGTGCCATCAGTGAGGGAGAAGAGACCCAGTACTTC.

The J gene is TRBJ2-1, the V gene TRBV2; 8 nucleotides match TRBD1. Germline values: CDR1 SNHLY, CDR2 FYNNEI. With V trimmed by 1 base and J by 3 bases, 2 bases remained unmatched. CDR3 length: 15 amino acids. The CDR3 region is CASSEDRGNYNEQFF. The CDR3 DNA reads TGTGCCAGCAGTGAAGACAGGGGGAACTACAATGAGCAGTTCTTC.

The chain is built from TRBV11-3 and TRBJ2-7; D is possibly TRBD1 or TRBD2 (5 bases each). This CDR3 comprises 15 residues. Germline CDR1 reads SGHNT; CDR2 reads YENEEA. V lost 5 bases, J lost 3 bases, and 17 bases lay in between. For the CDR3, the DNA is TGTGCCAGCAGCCGATCCGGGACCTCAATCTACGAGCAGTACTTC. Residues: CASSRSGTSIYEQYF. Full variable domain (rest looked up from reference TRBV11-3 and TRBJ2-7): EAGVVQSPRYKIIEKKQPVAFWCNPISGHNTLYWYLQNLGQGPELLIRYENEEAVDDSQLPKDRFSAERLKGVDSTLKIQPAELGDSAVYLCASSRSGTSIYEQYFGPGTRLTVT.

The V and J genes are TRBV20-1 and TRBJ2-7; 9 bases map to TRBD2. This CDR3 region has 12 residues. Germline-derived CDR1 and CDR2 are DFQATT and SNEGSKA (reference sequence). Trimming removed 3 bases from V and 6 bases from J; junction bases left unmatched: 3. The CDR3 DNA reads TGCAGTGCTAGTAATAGCGGGAGCGAGCAGTACTTC. Its translation: CSASNSGSEQYF.

The genes are TRBV30 and TRBJ2-7; 8 nucleotides align to TRBD1. CDR3 length: 15 amino acids. Germline loops: CDR1 GTSNPN, CDR2 SVGIG (reference sequence). V lost 5 bases and J lost 6; bases outside the gene matches: 15. The CDR3 reads CAWGRDGQGAGEQYF. The CDR3 DNA reads TGTGCCTGGGGACGCGACGGACAGGGTGCGGGCGAGCAGTACTTC.

This chain connects TRBV21-1 to TRBJ2-3. TRBV21-1 is designated a pseudogene. The CDR3 is made up of 14 amino acids. CDR3 residues: CASSKAGDRDTQYF. CDR3 bases: TGTGCCAGCAGCAAAGCGGGGGATAGAGATACGCAGTATTTT.

V usage is TRBV7-9 and J usage is TRBJ1-4; 7 positions agree with TRBD1. CDR1 is SEHNR and CDR2 is FQNEAQ in the germline V gene (reference sequence). The junction had 3 bases not matched to a gene; V was cut back by 5 bases and J by 0 bases. This CDR3 has 15 amino acids. The CDR3 DNA sequence: TGTGCCAGCAGCGACAGGGACTCAACTAATGAAAAACTGTTTTTT. This gives the protein CASSDRDSTNEKLFF.

This sequence joins TRBV9 and TRBJ1-6; tentative D call: TRBD1 (5 bases). Germline V gene lookup returns CDR1 SGDLS and CDR2 YYNGEE. The CDR3 contains 14 residues. Trimming cost V 0 bases and J 10 bases, with 11 bases left between them. The CDR3, as DNA: TGTGCCAGCAGCGTAGAGGCCAGGGAGTCACCCCTCCACTTT. Translated: CASSVEARESPLHF. Together with reference TRBV9 and TRBJ1-6, the CDR3 gives the full variable domain: DSGVTQTPKHLITATGQRVTLRCSPRSGDLSVYWYQQSLDQGLQFLIQYYNGEERAKGNILERFSAQQFPDLHSELNLSSLELGDSALYFCASSVEARESPLHFGNGTRLTVT.

This chain connects TRBV10-3 to TRBJ2-5; the D gene is possibly TRBD1 (6 bases). The CDR3 is 13 residues long. Trimming stripped 6 bases from V and 4 bases from J, with 12 bases between. The germline V gene encodes CDR1 ENHRY and CDR2 SYGVKD. The CDR3 bases are TGTGCCATCAGCGTGACAGGATCAGAGACCCAGTACTTC. Protein sequence: CAISVTGSETQYF.

As DNA, the CDR3 is TGTGCCAGTAGTATCCGGGACACCTATCAGCCCCAGCATTTT. Its protein is CASSIRDTYQPQHF. The V gene is TRBV19, the J gene TRBJ1-5, with D tentatively TRBD1 (6 bases). This CDR3 is built from 14 residues. Germline CDR1 reads LNHDA; CDR2 reads SQIVND (reference sequence). The V end lost 3 bases, the J end lost 5 bases, and 11 bases lay between the germline ends.

The chain is built from TRBV12-3 or TRBV12-4 and TRBJ1-6; no reliable D call. Trimming cost V 7 bases and J 10 bases, with 11 bases left between them. There are 12 residues in the CDR3. CDR3 in amino acids: CASTALGSPLHF. The CDR3 nucleotides read TGTGCCAGCACCGCTTTGGGGTCACCCCTCCACTTT.

The CDR3 sequence: CSVSRLSGGWIDYGYTF. CDR3 nucleotides: TGCAGCGTTTCTCGGTTATCAGGGGGCTGGATCGACTATGGCTACACCTTC. V and J are TRBV29-1 and TRBJ1-2, with 8 bases matching TRBD1. CDR3 size: 17 residues. The V gene end was trimmed by 5 bases and the J gene end by 3 bases; junction bases not matched to a gene: 17. Germline CDR1 reads SQVTM; CDR2 reads ANQGSEA.

This chain links TRBV6-5 with TRBJ2-7, with unresolved D. V shed 4 bases and J shed 6 bases, with 13 bases lying between them. Germline V gene data show CDR1 as MNHEY and CDR2 as SVGAGI. The CDR3 runs to 13 residues. The CDR3 DNA follows: TGTGCCAGCAGTTCGGGTCAAAGCAGCGAGCAGTACTTC. Its translation: CASSSGQSSEQYF.